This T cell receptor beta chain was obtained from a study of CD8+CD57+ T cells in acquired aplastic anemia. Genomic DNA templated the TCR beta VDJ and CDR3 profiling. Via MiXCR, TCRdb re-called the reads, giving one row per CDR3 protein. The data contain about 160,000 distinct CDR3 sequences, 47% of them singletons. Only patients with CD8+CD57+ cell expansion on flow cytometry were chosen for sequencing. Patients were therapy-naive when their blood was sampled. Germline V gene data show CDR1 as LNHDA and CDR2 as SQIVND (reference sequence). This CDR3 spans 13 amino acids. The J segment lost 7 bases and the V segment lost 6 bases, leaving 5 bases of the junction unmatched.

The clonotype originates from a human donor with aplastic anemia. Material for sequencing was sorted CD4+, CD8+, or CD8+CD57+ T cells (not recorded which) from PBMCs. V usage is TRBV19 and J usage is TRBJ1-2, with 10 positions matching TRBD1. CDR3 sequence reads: CASSGQGEGGYTF. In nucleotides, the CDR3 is TGTGCCAGTAGCGGACAGGGGGAAGGTGGCTACACCTTC.